This section outlines one TCR beta chain sequence together with its context. This clonotype was detected only once. The antigen it recognizes is unknown. Base quality data are lacking; no much larger clone is found one base away. To prepare the library, 5' RACE was applied. The second PCR ran for about 7 to 11 cycles and used a J-beta primer mix along with a sample-barcoded 5' primer. A template-switch 5' adaptor carrying 12 random nucleotides introduced a unique molecular identifier onto each TCR beta cDNA molecule. At least 3 million CDR3-containing paired-end reads were obtained from each sample. First-strand cDNA synthesis was performed from all RNA using the Mint cDNA synthesis kit, with priming by a TRBC-specific oligonucleotide. Following uracil-DNA glycosylase treatment, a first 18-cycle PCR with universal primers M1SS and BC2_uni_R was performed on all cDNA. From the authors' description of their analysis: Each sample was normalized by randomly selecting 1 million high-quality reads, each carrying a distinct molecular identifier. Instead of being binned into consensus sequences, reads with shared molecular identifiers were discarded. MiTCR, set to a Q25 quality threshold and the strictest error-elimination algorithm, was used for CDR3 identification, clonotype clustering and error correction. A nonparametric unseen species model with Euler transformation was used to estimate lower-bound total TCR beta diversity. TCRdb cleaned the public reads at Q25 with fastp, built clones with MiXCR and kept in-frame beta chains. CDR3 protein sequences are deduplicated, and each keeps its most common genes and DNA. The V and J calls, along with clone size, are taken from TCRdb and not from the paper's own processing. The sample table lists fewer than 2,000,000 distinct CDR3 sequences, about two fifths of them with a count of one. Under 30% of the sample is in the top ten clones.

The sample originates from a study of blood T cells in healthy people across ages (dated by TCRdb to the mid-2010s). Background for the entire study: Template switching captured roughly one uniquely barcoded TCR beta cDNA molecule per two T cells in model experiments. Four age groups were formed from the donors: young (average approximately 15 years), middle-aged (approximately 42), aged (over 55) and long-lived (more than 75). Age-related changes in TCR beta repertoire diversity were measured in the study by deep sequencing normalized with unique cDNA molecular identifiers. To avoid experimental bias, donors of different ages were distributed randomly across sequencing lanes. The study analyzed two additional independent replicas of 1 million unique cDNA reads from the same blood draw for two donors, one aged 18 to 30 and one aged 80 or older. The study at large found these results: Compared with the aged group, the long-lived group had more naive CD4+ T cells, fewer expanded clones and increased TCR diversity, a pattern suggesting age selection. Conclusive comparison of naive and antigen-experienced compartments was prevented by the profiling of bulk unsorted PBMCs. Donor CMV infection status was unknown, potentially confounding age-related changes in expanded clonotypes. Total diversity estimates from one million sequenced T cells were considered lower bounds and underestimates. Observed TCR beta diversity per million T cells fell roughly linearly with age, and a significant reduction was already apparent by age around 44. There was a strong correlation between observed TCR beta diversity and the percentage of naive T cells measured by flow cytometry.

The roughly 37 donors, aged about 6 to 95 years, were systemically healthy Caucasian individuals from Russia. Each donor gave ten milliliters of peripheral blood, collected into EDTA-treated Vacutainer tubes. PBMCs were isolated by Ficoll-Paque density-gradient centrifugation, with at least 6.5 million obtained per sample. Trizol reagent was used to extract total RNA from PBMCs, with at least 5.5 micrograms per sample. The percentages of naive CD45RAhigh/CD27high T cells were determined by flow cytometry on a PBMC aliquot from every donor. The receptor comes from a human donor in good health. Source material: blood.

The CDR3 corresponds to CASRRDTTKNIQYF. In nucleotides, the sequence is TGTGCCAGCAGGCGGGACACTACCAAAAACATTCAGTACTTC. The rearranged segments are TRBV2 and TRBJ2-4, with a tentative D call of TRBD1 or TRBD2, each matching 6 bases. At the junction V is shortened by 6 bases and J by 2 bases, with 11 bases in between. According to the germline V gene, CDR1 reads SNHLY and CDR2 reads FYNNEI. The CDR3 contains 14 residues, cysteine and phenylalanine counted. Of the read, only the CDR3 DNA is kept; its 42 bases are in frame from base 1.